This TCR beta chain was sequenced in a study of radiation and T cells in renal cell carcinoma. Germline V gene lookup returns CDR1 LNHDA and CDR2 SQIVND (reference sequence). Trimming took off 3 bases at V and 1 base at J, with 12 bases between the two ends. The CDR3 is made up of 15 amino acids. Time point described: blood 2 weeks post-SBRT. Treatment noted: 15 Gy SBRT to primary tumor, nephrectomy 4 weeks later. Blood was sampled at baseline, 2 weeks and 4 weeks after SBRT. This clone was observed a few times. Generated by immunoSEQ multiplex PCR, the TCRdb table keeps only in-frame clones and is missing some. The sample consists of around 120,000 clones, roughly 77% of them appearing once.

The sequence was obtained from a woman aged 55-70 years with renal cell carcinoma. Sequencing used blood, obtained from a patient whose treatment included radiotherapy and nephrectomy. The gene calls are TRBV19 and TRBJ1-1; D is ambiguous. The CDR3 here is CASSIRPIKNTEAFF. DNA for the CDR3: TGTGCCAGTAGTATCCGGCCAATAAAGAACACTGAAGCTTTCTTT. Supplemented by reference TRBV19 and TRBJ1-1, the full variable domain reads DGGITQSPKYLFRKEGQNVTLSCEQNLNHDAMYWYRQDPGQGLRLIYYSQIVNDFQKGDIAEGYSVSREKKESFPLTVTSAQKNPTAFYLCASSIRPIKNTEAFFGQGTRLTVV.